These 21 T cell receptor beta chains share one sample of origin, sequenced in a study of T-cell memory formation after mild COVID-19. A single record per CDR3 protein comes from TCRdb applying MiXCR to the 5' RACE reads. The sample contains more than 250,000 distinct CDR3 sequences, 16% of which appear only once. Specimen: PBMCs or a T cell subset sorted from them (not recorded which). The receptor set was obtained from a man between 18 and 35 years old who had mild COVID-19 (a few samples of this study predate the infection). Cell type and time point are not known.

This clonotype was observed many times. This chain joins TRBV5-1 and TRBJ2-3, with D maybe TRBD1 (5 bases). With 0 bases removed from V and 3 bases from J, the gap between germline ends came to 8 bases. The CDR3 loop spans 14 amino acids. Germline assignment: CDR1 SGHRS and CDR2 YFSETQ. The CDR3 protein is CASSLATATDTQYF. CDR3 in DNA: TGCGCCAGCAGCTTGGCGACAGCAACAGATACGCAGTATTTT.

Worth noting for this clonotype: In this CDR3 the conserved last residue, phenylalanine or tryptophan, is missing, so a read error is likely. J is TRBJ2-7 and V is TRBV12-3 or TRBV12-4; a possible D gene is TRBD1 (5 bases). The CDR3 runs to 14 residues. The V and J ends lost 6 bases and 5 bases respectively, with 17 bases between them. The CDR3 sequence is CASRSRQNIDEQYL. Written as DNA, the CDR3 is TGTGCCAGCAGAAGTAGACAGAACATCGACGAGCAGTACTTA.

This clonotype was detected a few times. This chain connects TRBV9 to TRBJ1-3; D remains unclear. Germline loops: CDR1 SGDLS, CDR2 YYNGEE. Trimming pared 3 bases from V and 4 bases from J, leaving 8 bases between. The CDR3 length is 13 residues. CDR3 sequence: CASSAPVGNTIYF. As DNA, the CDR3 is TGTGCCAGCAGCGCCCCCGTCGGAAACACCATATATTTT.

This clonotype was found many times. The V call is TRBV29-1, the J call TRBJ2-1, with TRBD1 as a possible D gene (6 bases). From germline, CDR1 is SQVTM and CDR2 ANQGSEA. V lost 4 bases, J lost 5 bases, and 15 bases lay in between. The CDR3 extends over 14 amino acids. The CDR3 is CSVGGQRMNNEQFF. DNA for the CDR3: TGCAGCGTTGGTGGACAGCGGATGAACAATGAGCAGTTCTTC.

The sample holds a few counts of this clonotype. The chain links TRBV27 to TRBJ1-2; D call uncertain. Germline lookup yields CDR1 MNHEY and CDR2 SMNVEV (reference sequence). V was clipped by 0 bases and J by 8 bases, with 13 bases between them. CDR3 length: 14 amino acids. The CDR3 loop reads CASSLSFRLTGYTF. CDR3 DNA sequence: TGTGCCAGCAGTTTATCGTTCCGGTTAACAGGCTACACCTTC.

The gene calls are TRBV7-9 and TRBJ1-2, with 8 bases fitting TRBD1. This CDR3 is built from 16 residues. The ends lost 5 bases at V and 3 bases at J; junction bases unmatched: 11. Germline V lookup: CDR1 SEHNR, CDR2 FQNEAQ (reference sequence). The CDR3 loop reads CASSLLQGESDYGYTF. In DNA, the CDR3 is TGTGCCAGCAGCCTTCTACAGGGGGAAAGTGACTATGGCTACACCTTC.

This clonotype was detected a few times. The V and J genes are TRBV7-2 and TRBJ2-3; no clear D gene. The V and J ends lost 1 base and 2 bases respectively, with 7 bases between them. CDR3 length: 14 amino acids. Germline V gene data show CDR1 as SGHTA and CDR2 as FQGNSA. The CDR3 protein is CASSLETTTDTQYF. DNA of the CDR3: TGTGCCAGCAGCTTAGAGACCACCACAGATACGCAGTATTTT.

The gene calls are TRBV6-5 and TRBJ2-7; no clear D gene. Germline loops: CDR1 MNHEY, CDR2 SVGAGI. V lost 9 bases and J lost 4, with 10 bases in between. CDR3 length: 11 residues. The CDR3 region has the DNA TGTGCCAGAAGGGATCGGTACGAGCAGTACTTC. This encodes CARRDRYEQYF.

This clonotype was counted only a few times. The V call is TRBV7-3, the J call TRBJ2-7, with D unresolved. This CDR3 contains 13 residues. The V end lost 9 bases, the J end lost 1 base, and 13 bases lay between the germline ends. Germline V gene data show CDR1 as SGHTA and CDR2 as FQGTGA. CDR3 region: CARVGRASYEQYV. CDR3 in DNA: TGTGCCAGGGTCGGTAGGGCATCCTACGAGCAGTACGTC.

This chain links TRBV20-1 with TRBJ2-5; the D gene is possibly TRBD2 (5 bases). Germline V gene sequence: CDR1 DFQATT, CDR2 SNEGSKA (reference sequence). The CDR3 is made up of 15 amino acids. V was cut by 2 bases and J by 4 bases, with 17 bases left in between. In DNA, the CDR3 is TGCAGTGCTAGACCGGGGAGTAAACTAAGAGAGACCCAGTACTTC. Translation: CSARPGSKLRETQYF.

The DNA for the CDR3 is TGTGCCAGCAGCTTAGGGACAGGGAGAAGCTACACCTTC. Encoded protein: CASSLGTGRSYTF. V is TRBV7-2 and J is TRBJ1-2, with 8 bases that match TRBD1. The junction had 4 bases not matched to a gene; V was cut back by 1 base and J by 9 bases. Germline V CDR1 and CDR2: SGHTA, FQGNSA. The CDR3 totals 13 residues.

This clonotype has only a few counts. V gene TRBV6-2 or TRBV6-3 combines with J gene TRBJ2-5, with D tentatively TRBD1 or TRBD2 (6 bases each). The CDR3 length is 15 residues. In germline, CDR1 is MNHEY, CDR2 SVGEGT. V lost 2 bases and J 5 bases, leaving 15 bases between the germline ends. In DNA, the CDR3 is TGTGCCAGCAGTTACGGCCCGGGGGCAGGGGAGACCCAGTACTTC. Its protein is CASSYGPGAGETQYF.

The V and J genes are TRBV6-2 or TRBV6-3 and TRBJ2-1, with 11 bases lining up with TRBD2. V lost 5 bases and J lost 4; bases outside the gene matches: 4. This CDR3 comprises 15 residues. Germline V gives CDR1 MNHEY, CDR2 SVGEGT. CDR3: CASSASGGSYNEQFF. The DNA for the CDR3 is TGTGCCAGCAGTGCTAGCGGGGGGTCGTACAATGAGCAGTTCTTC.

This clonotype was counted between two and nine times. J is TRBJ2-5 and V is TRBV5-1; a weak D match, TRBD1 (6 bases). Per germline, CDR1 SGHRS and CDR2 YFSETQ. Trimming stripped 0 bases from V and 3 bases from J, with 18 bases between. The CDR3 is 17 amino acids. CDR3 sequence (DNA): TGCGCCAGCAGCTTGGCCCCTACTACAGGGACCAAAGAGACCCAGTACTTC. Its translation is CASSLAPTTGTKETQYF.

This clonotype was found a few times. This chain joins TRBV12-3 or TRBV12-4 and TRBJ2-7; 7 bases match TRBD1. J gave up 2 bases and V 6 bases, and 4 bases lay outside the gene matches. The CDR3 totals 13 residues. The CDR3 loop reads CASSTGTAYEQYV. The CDR3 coding sequence is TGTGCCAGCAGCACAGGGACAGCCTACGAGCAGTACGTC.

As concerns this clonotype: The junction and the germline gene differ at one end; a read error may be behind it. The chain uses TRBV14 and TRBJ2-1, with 13 positions matching TRBD2. The CDR3 covers 16 residues. The V gene's germline CDR1 is SGHDN and CDR2 FVKESK. The DNA of the CDR3 is TGTGCCAGCAGTCAAGGACTAGCGGGGGTGGGGAATGAGCAGTTCTTC. This gives the protein CASSQGLAGVGNEQFF.

This clonotype was observed a few times. V is TRBV4-1 and J is TRBJ1-2, with 10 bases aligning to TRBD1. The CDR3 has 15 residues. Trimming removed 0 bases from V and 7 bases from J; junction bases left unmatched: 5. The germline CDR1 and CDR2 sequences are MGHRA and YSYEKL. The CDR3 sequence is CASSQDPTGGGGYTF. CDR3 nucleotide sequence: TGCGCCAGCAGCCAAGACCCGACAGGGGGCGGTGGCTACACCTTC.

This clonotype was detected only a few times. The chain employs TRBV5-6 and TRBJ1-1, with D tentatively TRBD1 (5 bases). The germline V gene has CDR1 SGHDT and CDR2 YYEEEE. The CDR3 extends over 15 amino acids. The V end was cut by 4 bases, the J end by 1 base, with 14 bases between. The CDR3: CASSAAIQGNTEAFF. Here the CDR3 DNA reads TGTGCCAGCAGCGCAGCAATCCAGGGGAACACTGAAGCTTTCTTT.

This clonotype was picked up a small number of times. V and J are TRBV12-5 and TRBJ1-1; D is undetermined. Trimming pared 5 bases from V and 3 bases from J, leaving 13 bases between. CDR1 is LGHNT, CDR2 FRNRAP, per germline. The CDR3 is 14 residues long. The CDR3 loop reads CASGPRLRDTEAFF. The CDR3 nucleotides read TGTGCTAGTGGTCCCCGGTTAAGAGACACTGAAGCTTTCTTT.

The CDR3: CASTRRAGDRETQYF. The CDR3 coding sequence is TGTGCCAGCACCCGACGGGCAGGGGATCGGGAGACCCAGTACTTC. The V gene is TRBV7-6, the J gene TRBJ2-5, with D perhaps matching TRBD1 (6 bases). The CDR3 is 15 amino acids. V was shortened by 7 bases and J by 5 bases, with 20 bases between the two germline ends. Per germline, CDR1 SGHVS and CDR2 FNYEAQ.

This rearrangement joins TRBV20-1 to TRBJ2-7, with 7 bases that match TRBD1. The CDR3 totals 16 residues. The V gene end was trimmed by 1 base and the J gene end by 5 bases; junction bases not matched to a gene: 14. The germline gives CDR1 DFQATT, CDR2 SNEGSKA (reference sequence). The CDR3 DNA sequence: TGCAGTGCTAGAGTTACCGGGTCTACAGGGGACCACGAGCAGTACGTC. Translated, it gives CSARVTGSTGDHEQYV.